The following is a TCR beta chain sequence with its context. The germline V gene has CDR1 SGHRS and CDR2 YFSETQ. CDR3 length: 15 residues. V was shortened by 1 base and J by 5 bases, with 15 bases between the two germline ends. The data derive from a study of follicular helper T cells after annual influenza vaccination. The assay was immunoSEQ multiplex PCR, and TCRdb's table has in-frame clones only and misses some. The table has some 8,300 clones, about 81% seen once; the top ten hold approximately 4%. Time point denoted: 2015-2016 season, 7 days after influenza vaccination. The sequence was collected from an adult who received the influenza vaccine. The sequenced sample was CXCR5+ CD38- circulating T follicular helper cells from blood, obtained 7 days after influenza vaccination. Subset reported: circulating Tfh, non-naive CD4+CXCR5+PD-1+ (ICOS+CD38+ or ICOS-CD38-). The chain recombines TRBV5-1 with TRBJ1-1, with D uncertain. CDR3 loop: CASSLRSARDTEAFF. CDR3 DNA: TGCGCCAGCAGCTTGAGGTCAGCCCGAGATACTGAAGCTTTCTTT.